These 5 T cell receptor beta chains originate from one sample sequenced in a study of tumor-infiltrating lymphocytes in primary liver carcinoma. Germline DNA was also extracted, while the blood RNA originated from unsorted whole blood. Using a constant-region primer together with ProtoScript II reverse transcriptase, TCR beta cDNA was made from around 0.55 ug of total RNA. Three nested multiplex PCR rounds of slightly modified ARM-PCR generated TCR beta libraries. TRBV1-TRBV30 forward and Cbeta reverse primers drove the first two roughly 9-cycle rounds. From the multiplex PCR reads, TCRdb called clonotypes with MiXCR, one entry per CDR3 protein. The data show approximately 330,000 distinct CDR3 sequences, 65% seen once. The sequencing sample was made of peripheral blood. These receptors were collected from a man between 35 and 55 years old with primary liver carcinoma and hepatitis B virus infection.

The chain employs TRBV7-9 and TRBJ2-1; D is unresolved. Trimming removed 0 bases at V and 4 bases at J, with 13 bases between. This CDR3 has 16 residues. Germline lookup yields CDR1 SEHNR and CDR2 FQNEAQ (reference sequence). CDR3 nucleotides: TGTGCCAGCAGCTTAGCCGGGCAGTATCTATACAATGAGCAGTTCTTC. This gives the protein CASSLAGQYLYNEQFF.

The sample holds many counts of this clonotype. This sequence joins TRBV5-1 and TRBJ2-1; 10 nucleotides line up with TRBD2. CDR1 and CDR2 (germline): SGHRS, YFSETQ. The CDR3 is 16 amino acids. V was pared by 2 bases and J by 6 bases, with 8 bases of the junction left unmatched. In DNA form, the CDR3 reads TGCGCCAGCAGCTTAACTAGCGGGAAGATGGGCAATGAGCAGTTCTTC. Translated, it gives CASSLTSGKMGNEQFF.

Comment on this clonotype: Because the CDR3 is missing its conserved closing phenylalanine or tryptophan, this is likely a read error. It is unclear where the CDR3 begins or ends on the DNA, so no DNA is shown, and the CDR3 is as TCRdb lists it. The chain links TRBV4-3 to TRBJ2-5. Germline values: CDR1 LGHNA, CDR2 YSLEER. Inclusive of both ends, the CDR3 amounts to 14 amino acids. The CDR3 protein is CASSQGGHQETRYY.

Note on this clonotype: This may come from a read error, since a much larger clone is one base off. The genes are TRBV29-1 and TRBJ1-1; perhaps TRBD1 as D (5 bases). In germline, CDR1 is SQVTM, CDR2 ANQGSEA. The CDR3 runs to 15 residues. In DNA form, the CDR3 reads TGCATCGTTGAAGGGCACAGGAGGAGGAACACTGAAGCTTTCTTT. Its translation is CIVEGHRRRNTEAFF.

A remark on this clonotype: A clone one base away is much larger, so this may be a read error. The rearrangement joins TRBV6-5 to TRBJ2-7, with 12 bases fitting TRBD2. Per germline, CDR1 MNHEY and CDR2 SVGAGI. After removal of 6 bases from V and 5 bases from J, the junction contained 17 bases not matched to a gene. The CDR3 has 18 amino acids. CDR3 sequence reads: CASSREAILAGGYHEQYF. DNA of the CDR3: TGTGCCAGCAGCAGGGAGGCTATCCTAGCGGGAGGGTACCACGAGCAGTACTTC.